These 8 T cell receptor beta chains were all obtained from the same sample, sequenced in a study of blood T cell repertoires in COVID-19 (dated by TCRdb to the early 2020s). Library construction relied on the immunoSEQ multiplex PCR assay. TCRdb took this table from immuneACCESS and kept in-frame rearrangements with V and J called. Such tables lack part of the clones; where checked against another copy, unresolved V genes explain under half of the gap, and the rest is unexplained. This sample comprises 70,000 to 95,000 clones, 82% of them detected only once. The ten largest clones take up roughly 1.9% of the sample. The sequencing sample was made of peripheral blood. Every receptor here comes from a woman aged 60-75 years with acute or convalescent COVID-19.

The chain uses TRBV19 and TRBJ1-2, with TRBD1 matching 9 bases. This CDR3 comprises 14 residues. V was clipped by 5 bases and J by 8 bases; unmatched bases: 9. From germline, CDR1 is LNHDA and CDR2 SQIVND (reference sequence). CDR3: CASSSTGGRRGYTF. CDR3 in DNA: TGTGCCAGTAGTTCAACAGGGGGCCGACGGGGCTACACCTTC.

This sequence joins TRBV29-1 and TRBJ2-5; a weak D match, TRBD2 (6 bases). Trimming cost V 7 bases and J 5 bases, with 17 bases left between them. Germline assignment: CDR1 SQVTM and CDR2 ANQGSEA. The CDR3 is 13 amino acids. The CDR3 region is CSGRAPGGETQYF. CDR3 DNA: TGCAGCGGGCGGGCCCCCGGAGGGGAGACCCAGTACTTC.

This CDR3 is CASSETRDTQYF. CDR3 bases: TGTGCCAGCAGCGAAACACGAGATACGCAGTATTTT. The J gene is TRBJ2-3, the V gene TRBV2; D gene ambiguous. V lost 6 bases and J lost 5, with 9 bases in between. CDR1 and CDR2 (germline): SNHLY, FYNNEI. This CDR3 has 12 amino acids.

The CDR3 loop is CASSPRRASGRAHEQFF. For the CDR3, the DNA is TGTGCCAGCAGCCCTAGGAGAGCTAGCGGGAGGGCACATGAGCAGTTCTTC. The gene calls are TRBV11-3 and TRBJ2-1; 12 positions agree with TRBD2. Germline loops: CDR1 SGHNT, CDR2 YENEEA. The junction had 13 bases not matched to a gene; V was cut back by 5 bases and J by 8 bases. This CDR3 has 17 residues.

The gene calls are TRBV4-2 and TRBJ1-4; D is ambiguous. There are 13 residues in the CDR3. Germline-derived CDR1 and CDR2 are LGHNA and YNFKEQ. V was shortened by 0 bases and J by 10 bases, with 9 bases between the two germline ends. The CDR3 spells CASSQERDGKLFF. CDR3 nucleotides: TGTGCCAGCAGCCAAGAGAGGGATGGAAAACTGTTTTTT.

The J gene is TRBJ2-1, the V gene TRBV9, with 9 positions matching TRBD2. Germline-derived CDR1 and CDR2 are SGDLS and YYNGEE. CDR3 length: 15 residues. The trim removed 4 bases at V and 7 bases at J, leaving 9 bases unmatched. In DNA form, the CDR3 reads TGTGCCAGCAGCTCAGGACTAGCGCGCGTAAATGAGCAGTTCTTC. This sequence encodes CASSSGLARVNEQFF.

The chain couples TRBV6-5 to TRBJ1-2; D might be TRBD1 (6 bases). V dropped 5 bases and J dropped 4 bases, with 17 bases sitting between them. Per the germline V gene, CDR1 is MNHEY and CDR2 is SVGAGI. This CDR3 has 15 residues. The CDR3 region is CASSQGTAGAYGYTF. The CDR3 nucleotides read TGTGCCAGCAGTCAGGGGACCGCCGGTGCCTATGGCTACACCTTC.

This clone was picked up one time. The chain carries TRBV29-1 and TRBJ2-3, with D uncertain. The CDR3 length is 11 residues. The germline V and J ends were trimmed by 8 bases and 5 bases, with 11 bases remaining between them. From germline, CDR1 is SQVTM and CDR2 ANQGSEA. Written as DNA, the CDR3 is TGCAGCACAAAATCTGGAGATACGCAGTATTTT. Amino acids: CSTKSGDTQYF.